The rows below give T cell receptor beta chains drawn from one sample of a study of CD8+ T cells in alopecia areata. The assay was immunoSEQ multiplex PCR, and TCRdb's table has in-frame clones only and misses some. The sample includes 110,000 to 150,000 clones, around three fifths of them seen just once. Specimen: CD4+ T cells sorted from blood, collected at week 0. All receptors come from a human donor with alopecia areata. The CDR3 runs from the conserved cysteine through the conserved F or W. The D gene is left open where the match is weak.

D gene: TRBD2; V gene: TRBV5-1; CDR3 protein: CASSSGLAGSSTDTQYF
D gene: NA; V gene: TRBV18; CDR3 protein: CASSPAPPLTQYF
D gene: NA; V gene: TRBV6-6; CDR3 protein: CASSPEKGGANGYTF
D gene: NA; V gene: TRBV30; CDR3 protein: CAWARAGTYNEQFF
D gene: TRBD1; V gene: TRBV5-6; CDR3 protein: CASSLGGRGSYEQYF
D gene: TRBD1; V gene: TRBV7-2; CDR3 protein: CASSPEGQGETQYF
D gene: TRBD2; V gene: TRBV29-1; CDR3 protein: CSVEDRGGGEETQYF
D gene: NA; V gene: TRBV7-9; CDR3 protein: CASSSNGRETQYF
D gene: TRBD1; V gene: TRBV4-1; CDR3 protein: CASSRAQGVEGYTF
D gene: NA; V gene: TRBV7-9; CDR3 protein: CASSLAGSGANVLTF
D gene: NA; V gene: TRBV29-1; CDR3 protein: CSVLGKGHSADQPQHF
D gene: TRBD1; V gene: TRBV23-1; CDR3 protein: CASSQGTAQETQYF
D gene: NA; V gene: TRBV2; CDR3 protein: CASRIGKGVETQYF
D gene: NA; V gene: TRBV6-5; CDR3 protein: CASSFRDFSSNQPQHF
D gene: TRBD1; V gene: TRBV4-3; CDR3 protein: CASSVDQGAYEQYF
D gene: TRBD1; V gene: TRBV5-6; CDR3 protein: CASSRTGVQYF
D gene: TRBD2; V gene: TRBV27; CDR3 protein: CASSPRLAGVGELFF
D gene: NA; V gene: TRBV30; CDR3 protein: CAYTPRGTADTQYF
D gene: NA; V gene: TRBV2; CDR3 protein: CASKDQGTYNEQFF
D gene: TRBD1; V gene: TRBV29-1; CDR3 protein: CSVLQGTGNTEAFF
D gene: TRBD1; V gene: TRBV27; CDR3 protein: CAPRQGSSYGYTF
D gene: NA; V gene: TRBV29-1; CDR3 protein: CSVEVGHNYGYTF
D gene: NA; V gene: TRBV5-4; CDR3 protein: CASSNDPNTQYF
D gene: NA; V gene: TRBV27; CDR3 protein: CASSLKEYQPQHF